What follows is one TCR beta chain and its context. The sample is drawn from a study of shared clonotypes between healthy human individuals. For each subset, genomic DNA was distributed in equal portions over several immunoSEQ plates. Sorted-subset replicate PCRs used 150 to 200 ng of genomic DNA. This amount corresponded to some 30,000 T cell genomes. TCRdb's copy holds only in-frame clones and misses some; the assay was immunoSEQ multiplex PCR. The table includes over a million clones, approximately 80% detected once. CDR3 length: 16 amino acids. Germline CDR1 SGHAT, CDR2 FQNNGV. The sequenced sample consisted of memory CD4+ T cells from PBMCs. Subset meaning: CD45RA-negative fraction. The TCR comes from a man younger than 35 in good health. Some clones in this sample may be carry-over from other donors' samples. V usage is TRBV11-2 and J usage is TRBJ2-5, with 15 positions matching TRBD2. The J call may be mistaken, given a closer DNA end match to TRBJ2-7. As DNA, the CDR3 is TGTGCCAGCAGCTTGGGACTAGCGGGAGGACACTACGAGCAGTACTTC. Amino acids: CASSLGLAGGHYEQYF.